This T cell receptor (beta chain) was sequenced during a study of vaccination effects on CD4 cells after COVID-19. Findings and limits, study-wide: Long after vaccination, the clones induced by infection and by vaccine shrank markedly in size.

The germline gives CDR1 MGHRA, CDR2 YSYEKL. Trimming took 5 bases from V and 7 from J, leaving 20 bases between them. This CDR3 has 15 amino acids. TCRdb's table, derived via immunoSEQ multiplex PCR, lists solely in-frame clones and lacks some. The repertoire holds tens of thousands of clones, with approximately 72% as singletons. Only a few counts were recorded for this clone. Its antigen is not known. Under the ViraFEST assay, PBMC were stimulated with viral peptide pools so that antigen-specific CD4+ T cells expanded. Sequencing was performed afterwards. Culture proceeded for 10 days, and CD4+ T cells were then isolated. Previously uninfected by SARS-CoV-2, the vaccine recipients also showed negative nucleocapsid antibodies. About 2 million PBMC were seeded per well and grown in the presence of 10 IU/ml IL-2 and around 11 ug/ml peptides.

This sequence was found in a human donor who received a COVID-19 vaccine. Specimen: CD4+ T cells from PBMCs cultured with HCoV-NL63 spike peptides, collected before COVID-19 vaccination. The J gene is TRBJ2-5, the V gene TRBV4-1; TRBD1 is a possible D gene (8 bases). DNA for the CDR3: TGCGCCAGCAGCGCACGGACGACAGGGGAGGGGACCCAGTACTTC. Translated: CASSARTTGEGTQYF.